What follows describes a single TCR beta chain. As yet, its antigen is unknown. These data are taken from a study of shared clonotypes between healthy human individuals. Looking at the study overall: CD4 naive and memory got three plates each, CD8 naive two, CD8 memory one. Findings of the study overall: Sampling was confined to blood; repertoires within tissues likely differ.

This CDR3 spans 13 amino acids. V lost 11 bases and J 5 bases, leaving 19 bases between the germline ends. The germline gives CDR1 MNHEY, CDR2 SVGAGI. Some 30,000 T cell genomes, or about 200 ng DNA, went into the sorted-subset replicate PCRs. Profiling relied on immunoSEQ multiplex PCR, and the TCRdb table lists in-frame clones only, not all of them. Among around 1.5 million clones listed, under 99% were seen once. A split of CD4+ cells into CD45RA+ naive and CD45RA-negative memory subsets was performed. The sample was naive CD4+ T cells sorted from blood. Indicated subset: CD45RA+ positively selected. This TCR came from a man younger than 45 in good health. The V call is TRBV6-5, the J call TRBJ2-7; the D gene is possibly TRBD2 (6 bases). The CDR3 nucleotides are TGTGCCTCCCGAATGCCGGGAGTCCACGAGCAGTACTTC. This translates into CASRMPGVHEQYF.